This T cell receptor (beta chain) was captured by sequencing in a study of T cell responses to AZD1222 COVID-19 vaccine. Worth noting for this clone: Its specificity is not known.

Measured with immunoSEQ multiplex PCR; TCRdb has only the in-frame clones, and not every one. The table records 100,000 to 150,000 clones, around 92% of them present only once. Study-wide results and caveats: Close to half of all spike-specific TCRs reportedly target regions of the variants that are unmutated.

The length of the CDR3 is 11 residues. The V and J ends lost 4 bases and 13 bases respectively, with 16 bases between them. The V gene's germline CDR1 is GTSNPN and CDR2 SVGIG (reference sequence). The TCR was taken from an adult in good health. The rearrangement joins TRBV30 to TRBJ1-2; no clear D gene. The specimen comprised peripheral blood, sampled on day 0 of AZD1222 vaccination. This CDR3 reads CAWKIFRRGTF. The CDR3 nucleotides are TGTGCCTGGAAAATCTTTCGGCGAGGCACCTTC.